This T cell receptor beta chain was retrieved from a study of regulatory T cells in long-lasting Graves disease. Sample time point: newly diagnosed GD, antithyroid drugs for less than 3 months. Construction of the TCR library relied on RNA isolated from PBMCs. As a group, patients came from one endocrinology department in Xi'an, China. Study-wide results and caveats: The number of shared public clonotypes was higher in persistent patients (2,741) than new patients (over 900). Persistent Graves' patients had lower TCR diversity than newly diagnosed ones.

This clonotype occurred many times. Its antigen is still unknown. This CDR3 has 14 residues. V was pared by 2 bases and J by 4 bases, with 9 bases between. CDR1 is SGDLS, CDR2 YYNGEE, per germline. The TCR beta library used iRepertoire HTBI primers with Arm-PCR amplification of CDR3. Via MiXCR, TCRdb re-called the multiplex PCR reads, giving one row per CDR3 protein. The sample has around 240,000 distinct CDR3 sequences, around a sixth seen once. These sequences were also reported in another study, on T cells in Graves' hyperthyroidism and ophthalmopathy.

This sequence originates from a woman in her thirties with Graves disease. V and J are TRBV9 and TRBJ1-4; weak D call: TRBD1 (5 bases). The specimen was peripheral blood mononuclear cells (PBMCs), collected at new diagnosis, from a patient treated with antithyroid drugs. The CDR3 reads CASSVDSFNEKLFF. The CDR3 coding sequence is TGTGCCAGCAGCGTTGACAGCTTTAATGAAAAACTGTTTTTT.